These T cell receptor beta chains were read from a single sample in a study of T-cell memory formation after mild COVID-19. TCRdb ran MiXCR on the 5' RACE reads and lists one entry per CDR3 protein. The sample shows under 15,000 distinct CDR3 sequences, 15% to 20% of them seen only once. Material for sequencing was PBMCs or a T cell subset sorted from them (not recorded which). The receptors shown here come from a man younger than 30 who had mild COVID-19 (a few samples of this study predate the infection). Cell type and time point are not known. The CDR3 runs from the conserved cysteine through the conserved F or W. A D gene is named only where the DNA matches it firmly. Some rows have no size entry. The others give once, few or many, or a class for an expanded clone.

>TRBJ2-1|.|TRBV9|.
CASSVGRAGSYNEQFF
TGTGCCAGCAGCGTAGGGAGGGCAGGCTCCTACAATGAGCAGTTCTTC
>TRBJ2-2|many|TRBV7-2|.
CASSWSRRSPGELFF
TGTGCCAGCAGCTGGTCACGGCGAAGCCCCGGGGAGCTGTTTTTT
>TRBJ2-7|many|TRBV7-9|.
CASSDDLPISYEQYF
TGTGCCAGCAGCGACGACCTACCAATCTCCTACGAGCAGTACTTC
>TRBJ2-7|.|TRBV7-8|TRBD2
CASSLRASGTYEQYF
TGTGCCAGCAGCTTACGGGCTAGCGGTACCTACGAGCAGTACTTC
>TRBJ2-7|.|TRBV4-1|.
CASSQVARDSLPSYEQYF
TGCGCCAGCAGCCAAGTGGCCCGGGATAGTCTTCCTTCCTACGAGCAGTACTTC
>TRBJ2-5|many|TRBV6-5|TRBD2
CASSYSNLAGASSETQYF
TGTGCCAGCAGTTACTCGAACCTAGCGGGGGCCTCTTCGGAGACCCAGTACTTC
>TRBJ2-7|many|TRBV7-9|.
CASSLVGTGPHEQYF
TGTGCCAGCAGCTTAGTCGGGACTGGTCCCCACGAGCAGTACTTC
>TRBJ1-4|few|TRBV7-9|.
CASSLAGNEKLFF
TGTGCCAGCAGCTTAGCAGGGAATGAAAAACTGTTTTTT
>TRBJ2-2|.|TRBV4-1|.
CASSQDPRGFGELFF
TGCGCCAGCAGCCAAGATCCAAGGGGTTTCGGGGAGCTGTTTTTT
>TRBJ2-7|few|TRBV10-3|TRBD2
CAISEREGNEQYF
TGTGCCATCAGTGAGCGGGAGGGGAACGAGCAGTACTTC
>TRBJ2-5|many|TRBV7-9|.
CASSLRQAGLETQYF
TGTGCCAGCAGCCTCCGCCAGGCGGGTTTGGAGACCCAGTACTTC
>TRBJ2-1|many|TRBV4-3|TRBD1
CASSQESRDRATEVEQFF
TGCGCCAGCAGCCAAGAGAGTCGGGACAGGGCAACCGAGGTTGAGCAGTTCTTC
>TRBJ1-1|.|TRBV11-2|.
CASGTSTVEAFF
TGTGCCAGCGGCACGTCGACAGTTGAAGCTTTCTTT
>TRBJ2-7|.|TRBV28|TRBD2
CASSFIAGGPYEQYF
TGTGCCAGCAGCTTCATAGCGGGGGGGCCCTACGAGCAGTACTTC
>TRBJ1-2|few|TRBV4-2|.
CASSQGGTRFSDGYTF
TGTGCCAGCAGCCAAGGGGGGACTCGCTTCTCCGATGGCTACACCTTC
>TRBJ2-1|.|TRBV20-1|.
CSARGPADWNYNEQFF
TGCAGTGCTAGAGGTCCCGCAGATTGGAACTACAATGAGCAGTTCTTC
>TRBJ2-1|.|TRBV12-3/TRBV12-4|TRBD2
CASSLRGGYNEQFF
TGTGCCAGCAGTCTACGGGGGGGGTACAATGAGCAGTTCTTC